One sample yielded the 29 T cell receptor beta chains listed below, sequenced in a study of T cell repertoires in cytomegalovirus infection. These receptors have no identified antigens. TCRdb reanalysed the reads using MiXCR and keeps one entry per CDR3 protein. The table includes under 450,000 distinct CDR3 sequences, about 35% detected once. This specimen consisted of cultured PBMCs, obtained from culture after CMV antigen stimulation. Every receptor here comes from a human donor in good health (CMV status not recorded). Some clones in this sample may be carry-over from other donors' samples.

CDR3 residues: CASTPGTDTQYF. The CDR3 DNA reads TGTGCCAGCACCCCCGGCACAGATACGCAGTATTTT. J is TRBJ2-3 and V is TRBV7-2; D gene unclear. The V and J ends lost 7 bases and 1 base respectively, with 6 bases between them. The CDR3 contains 12 residues. CDR1 and CDR2 from the germline V gene are SGHTA and FQGNSA.

The gene calls are TRBV6-1 and TRBJ2-4; the D gene could be TRBD1 or TRBD2 (6 bases each). The CDR3 sequence is 16 residues long. Germline V gene data show CDR1 as MNHNS and CDR2 as SASEGT. Trimming stripped 3 bases from V and 2 bases from J, with 14 bases between. This CDR3 is CASSEVRGVTKNIQYF. CDR3 in DNA: TGTGCCAGCAGTGAGGTGAGGGGGGTGACCAAAAACATTCAGTACTTC.

This rearrangement joins TRBV28 to TRBJ1-6; TRBD1 aligns across 8 bases. Trimming removed 8 bases from V and 7 bases from J; junction bases left unmatched: 10. This CDR3 comprises 15 residues. Germline lookup yields CDR1 MDHEN and CDR2 SYDVKM. DNA of the CDR3: TGTGCCAGCCTTACAGTGACAGGGGTAAATTCACCCCTCCACTTT. This encodes CASLTVTGVNSPLHF.

The J gene is TRBJ1-1, the V gene TRBV19; a weak D match, TRBD1 (5 bases). Trimming cost V 2 bases and J 1 base, with 11 bases left between them. Germline V gene sequence: CDR1 LNHDA, CDR2 SQIVND (reference sequence). The CDR3 is 15 residues long. The CDR3 loop is CASSIWGVTNTEAFF. CDR3 nucleotides: TGTGCCAGTAGTATATGGGGGGTTACGAACACTGAAGCTTTCTTT.

The gene calls are TRBV20-1 and TRBJ2-7; D is perhaps TRBD2 (5 bases). Germline CDR1 reads DFQATT; CDR2 reads SNEGSKA (reference sequence). The CDR3 spans 12 residues. The V end was cut by 4 bases, the J end by 3 bases, with 10 bases between. Here the CDR3 reads CSATAVGYEQYF. CDR3 nucleotides: TGCAGTGCTACAGCGGTGGGCTACGAGCAGTACTTC.

At least ten counts were recorded for this clonotype. The chain links TRBV7-2 to TRBJ2-1; D is undetermined. Germline V gene data show CDR1 as SGHTA and CDR2 as FQGNSA. There are 17 residues in the CDR3. V was trimmed by 5 bases and J by 0 bases, leaving 17 bases between them. For the CDR3, the DNA is TGTGCCAGCAGCAGATATAACGGCTGGAGCTCCTACAATGAGCAGTTCTTC. Translating gives CASSRYNGWSSYNEQFF.

This clonotype was detected many times. This sequence joins TRBV7-8 and TRBJ2-1; a possible D gene is TRBD1 (6 bases). V gave up 3 bases and J gave up 3 bases, with 18 bases separating them. The germline V gene has CDR1 SGHVS and CDR2 FQNEAQ. This CDR3 has 17 amino acids. The chain's CDR3 is CASSFRGRAGLYNEQFF. The CDR3 DNA reads TGTGCCAGCAGCTTCAGGGGCAGGGCGGGCCTCTACAATGAGCAGTTCTTC.

The V and J genes are TRBV6-1 and TRBJ2-2; 8 bases are a match to TRBD2. The V gene's germline CDR1 is MNHNS and CDR2 SASEGT. The CDR3 is made up of 15 amino acids. Losses at the gene ends were 5 bases for V and 8 bases for J; bases not matched to a gene: 10. The CDR3 loop is CASSWPAGVPGELFF. The CDR3 bases are TGTGCCAGCAGTTGGCCAGCGGGAGTCCCTGGGGAGCTGTTTTTT.

This clonotype was found a few times. The chain has TRBV19 and TRBJ2-1; no definite D call. The V and J ends lost 6 bases and 0 bases respectively, with 9 bases between them. The CDR3 length is 14 residues. The V gene's germline CDR1 is LNHDA and CDR2 SQIVND (reference sequence). This CDR3 reads CASRSGYSYNEQFF. Here the CDR3 DNA reads TGTGCCAGTAGATCGGGCTACTCCTACAATGAGCAGTTCTTC.

In this sample, this clonotype turned up a few times. The chain joins TRBV12-3 or TRBV12-4 to TRBJ1-2; perhaps TRBD1 as D (6 bases). This CDR3 region has 15 residues. The V end was cut by 0 bases, the J end by 1 base, with 9 bases between. The CDR3 loop reads CASSLAGTINYGYTF. The CDR3 bases are TGTGCCAGCAGTTTAGCCGGGACAATTAACTATGGCTACACCTTC.

The V and J genes are TRBV18 and TRBJ1-1, with a possible D match to TRBD1 (5 bases). Trimming shortened V by 2 bases and J by 0 bases, and 19 bases separated the two germline ends. CDR3 size: 18 residues. Germline V lookup: CDR1 KGHSH, CDR2 LQKENI. In DNA, the CDR3 is TGTGCCAGCTCACCAAGGCGAGGGGTTCCTCTAATGAACACTGAAGCTTTCTTT. Its protein product is CASSPRRGVPLMNTEAFF.

The chain couples TRBV28 to TRBJ2-7; possible D gene TRBD2, 5 bases. This CDR3 spans 11 amino acids. Germline CDR1 reads MDHEN; CDR2 reads SYDVKM. The germline V and J ends were trimmed by 3 bases and 7 bases, with 7 bases remaining between them. The CDR3 nucleotides read TGTGCCAGCAGTTTTAGCGTTGAGCAGTACTTC. Protein product: CASSFSVEQYF.

Comments on this clonotype: Germline is not matched at one junction end, which may reflect a read error. The chain employs TRBV5-1 and TRBJ2-1, with 14 bases identical to TRBD2. The CDR3 contains 15 residues. The V gene's germline CDR1 is SGHRS and CDR2 YFSETQ. The CDR3 DNA is TGCGCCAGCAGCCCCGGGACTAGCGGGAGCAGTGAGCAATTCTTC. As protein: CASSPGTSGSSEQFF.

The CDR3 protein is CSALGQGARSNQPQHF. The CDR3, as DNA: TGCAGTGCCCTGGGACAGGGGGCGCGGAGCAATCAGCCCCAGCATTTT. The chain has TRBV20-1 and TRBJ1-5; 12 bases line up with TRBD1. The CDR3 covers 16 residues. Germline lookup yields CDR1 DFQATT and CDR2 SNEGSKA (reference sequence). Trimming cost V 6 bases and J 1 base; bases outside gene matches: 7.

The rearrangement joins TRBV6-5 to TRBJ2-3; unclear D gene. This CDR3 region has 15 residues. The V gene's germline CDR1 is MNHEY and CDR2 SVGAGI. V was shortened by 0 bases and J by 2 bases, with 9 bases between the two germline ends. CDR3 sequence: CASSYSELTTDTQYF. CDR3 nucleotide sequence: TGTGCCAGCAGTTACTCAGAGTTAACCACAGATACGCAGTATTTT.

This clonotype was seen a few times. The J gene is TRBJ2-1, the V gene TRBV4-3; D call uncertain. Per germline, CDR1 LGHNA and CDR2 YSLEER. The CDR3 is made up of 14 amino acids. V lost 4 bases, J lost 9 bases, and 16 bases lay in between. The CDR3 sequence is CASSPKARSFEQFF. Here the CDR3 DNA reads TGCGCCAGCAGCCCAAAAGCGAGGAGTTTTGAGCAGTTCTTC.

This clonotype was detected only a few times. This sequence joins TRBV18 and TRBJ2-1; TRBD2 aligns across 7 bases. The V and J ends lost 5 bases and 3 bases, in that order; junction bases with no gene match: 7. Germline CDR1 and CDR2: KGHSH and LQKENI. The CDR3 extends over 15 amino acids. The CDR3 protein is CASSTLGLVYNEQFF. CDR3 bases: TGTGCCAGCTCAACACTTGGACTAGTCTACAATGAGCAGTTCTTC.

The J gene is TRBJ2-4, the V gene TRBV20-1; maybe TRBD1 (6 bases). The CDR3 has 14 amino acids. The V end lost 5 bases, the J end lost 1 base, and 12 bases lay between the germline ends. CDR1 and CDR2 (germline): DFQATT, SNEGSKA (reference sequence). The chain's CDR3 is CSAFTGPAKNIQYF. The CDR3, as DNA: TGCAGTGCTTTCACAGGGCCCGCCAAAAACATTCAGTACTTC.

This chain uses TRBV12-5 with TRBJ2-5; D not resolved. Between the trimmed V and J ends, which lost 6 bases and 7 bases, there was a span of 21 bases. In germline, CDR1 is LGHNT, CDR2 FRNRAP. The CDR3 is 15 residues long. The CDR3 DNA sequence: TGTGCTAGTGGGATGGGTGGACCCCGACATGGGACCCAGTACTTC. The encoded protein is CASGMGGPRHGTQYF.

V usage is TRBV15 and J usage is TRBJ2-7; weak D call: TRBD1 (6 bases). CDR3 size: 15 residues. CDR1 and CDR2 (germline): LNHNV, YYDKDF (reference sequence). V was clipped by 3 bases and J by 9 bases, with 21 bases between them. As DNA, the CDR3 is TGTGCCACCAGCAGGGGTACGTGGGGGCAAAGGGTGCAGTACGTC. Translating it yields CATSRGTWGQRVQYV.

The chain recombines TRBV19 with TRBJ1-5; the D is unclear. The CDR3 totals 15 residues. The V and J ends lost 6 bases and 2 bases respectively, with 14 bases between them. Germline V CDR1 and CDR2: LNHDA, SQIVND (reference sequence). The CDR3 nucleotides read TGTGCCAGTAGACAGCGGATTTTGGGCAATCAGCCCCAGCATTTT. Encoded protein: CASRQRILGNQPQHF.

In its sample, this clonotype was seen once. The chain has TRBV20-1 and TRBJ2-7; TRBD1 aligns across 8 bases. After removal of 6 bases from V and 2 bases from J, the junction contained 15 bases not matched to a gene. The CDR3 contains 16 residues. Per the germline V gene, CDR1 is DFQATT and CDR2 is SNEGSKA (reference sequence). As DNA, the CDR3 is TGCAGTGCCGCCGGGGCGTGGGACAGGCCCACCTACGAGCAGTACTTC. Translation: CSAAGAWDRPTYEQYF.

This clonotype was detected only a few times. The gene calls are TRBV7-2 and TRBJ2-7; 8 bases align to TRBD2. Germline-derived CDR1 and CDR2 are SGHTA and FQGNSA. This CDR3 region has 14 residues. V was pared by 7 bases and J by 2 bases, with 7 bases of the junction left unmatched. CDR3 nucleotides: TGTGCCAGCACCGAGGGACTAGACCCCTACGAGCAGTACTTC. It specifies CASTEGLDPYEQYF.

The J gene is TRBJ2-1, the V gene TRBV6-5, with 13 positions matching TRBD2. CDR3 length: 16 residues. Germline V gene lookup returns CDR1 MNHEY and CDR2 SVGAGI. J lost 9 bases, V lost 4 bases, and 9 bases had no gene match. DNA for the CDR3: TGTGCCAGCAGTTCGAGACTAGCGGGAGGTTTCGGTGAGCAGTTCTTC. Translated: CASSSRLAGGFGEQFF.

The chain is built from TRBV19 and TRBJ1-1; TRBD1 agrees at 7 bases. The CDR3 covers 12 residues. With V trimmed by 6 bases and J by 6 bases, 4 bases remained unmatched. The germline gives CDR1 LNHDA, CDR2 SQIVND (reference sequence). The CDR3 spells CASRRTGSEAFF. CDR3 coding DNA: TGTGCCAGTAGAAGGACAGGCTCTGAAGCTTTCTTT.

A single count supports this clonotype. The rearrangement uses TRBV6-5 and TRBJ1-2; D is ambiguous. Germline V gives CDR1 MNHEY, CDR2 SVGAGI. The V and J ends lost 0 bases and 8 bases respectively, with 13 bases between them. There are 14 residues in the CDR3. CDR3 amino acids: CASSYSTPLRGYTF. For the CDR3, the DNA is TGTGCCAGCAGTTACTCGACCCCCCTTAGGGGCTACACCTTC.

This clonotype was seen ten or more times. The chain links TRBV12-3 or TRBV12-4 to TRBJ2-2; a possible D gene is TRBD1 (6 bases). This CDR3 region has 15 residues. Trimming removed 5 bases from V and 1 base from J, with 11 bases in between. The CDR3 is CASSPPGQNTGELFF. The CDR3 nucleotides read TGTGCCAGCAGTCCACCGGGACAGAACACCGGGGAGCTGTTTTTT.

The gene calls are TRBV28 and TRBJ2-7, with 7 bases fitting TRBD1. The CDR3 runs 13 residues. Germline V lookup: CDR1 MDHEN, CDR2 SYDVKM. The V segment lost 3 bases and the J segment 6 bases; nucleotides outside the gene matches: 5. Here the CDR3 reads CASSFFRGREQYF. CDR3 nucleotides: TGTGCCAGCAGTTTCTTTAGGGGGCGCGAGCAGTACTTC.

This chain uses TRBV7-9 with TRBJ2-1; no clear D. This CDR3 is 12 amino acids long. Between the trimmed V and J ends, which lost 4 bases and 2 bases, there was a span of 3 bases. Germline CDR1 is SEHNR and CDR2 is FQNEAQ (reference sequence). As DNA, the CDR3 is TGTGCCAGCAGCTGGCCCTACAATGAGCAGTTCTTC. Amino acids: CASSWPYNEQFF.